This TCR beta chain originates from a study of T cell responses to AZD1222 COVID-19 vaccine. Concerning this clone: Its antigen is not identified.

Only in-frame clones appear in the TCRdb table, and some are missing; sequencing was by immunoSEQ multiplex PCR. The sample shows around 99,000 clones, 80% to 90% of them seen only once. CDR3 length: 15 amino acids. The V and J ends lost 0 bases and 4 bases, in that order; junction bases with no gene match: 3. Germline CDR1 reads LNHNV; CDR2 reads YYDKDF (reference sequence). Study-wide results and limits: Spike-wide vaccine-associated CD4 TCRs dominated at 160-218 and 743-854. Breadth and depth of Spike-specific TCRs rose after two AZD1222 doses.

The receptor's source is an adult who received the AZD1222 COVID-19 vaccine. The specimen comprised peripheral blood, sampled 28 days after the second AZD1222 dose. V usage is TRBV15 and J usage is TRBJ1-5; 7 nucleotides line up with TRBD1. The CDR3 is CATSRETGTNQPQHF. The CDR3 bases are TGTGCCACCAGCAGAGAGACAGGGACAAATCAGCCCCAGCATTTT.